The clone carrying this T cell receptor (beta chain) was counted a few times. Its antigen is not known. MiXCR was run by TCRdb on the reads, yielding one entry per CDR3 protein. This repertoire shows about 890,000 distinct CDR3 sequences, roughly 31% found once; its top ten account for roughly an eighth. The entry originates in a study of T cell repertoires in cytomegalovirus infection. Overall study context: From public TCR beta signatures came an indication of both CMV infection and matching HLA type.

Whole-study findings and limits: Across the ex vivo response, the dominant clonotypes were HLA-C-restricted CMV-specific TCR beta clonotypes. Summed frequency of shared TCR beta families picked out CMV carriers who also had the relevant HLA.

V shed 1 base and J shed 0 bases, with 12 bases lying between them. CDR1 and CDR2 from the germline V gene are SGHVS and FQNEAQ. CDR3 size: 17 residues. The starting material was cultured CD8+ T cells from PBMCs, obtained from culture after CMV antigen stimulation. This chain links TRBV7-8 with TRBJ2-2; the D gene could be TRBD1 or TRBD2 (5 bases each). This clonotype was sampled from a human donor in good health (CMV status not recorded). Some clones in this sample may be carry-over from other donors' samples. CDR3 sequence: CASSLGGLIANTGELFF. DNA of the CDR3: TGTGCCAGCAGCTTAGGGGGGTTAATCGCGAACACCGGGGAGCTGTTTTTT.